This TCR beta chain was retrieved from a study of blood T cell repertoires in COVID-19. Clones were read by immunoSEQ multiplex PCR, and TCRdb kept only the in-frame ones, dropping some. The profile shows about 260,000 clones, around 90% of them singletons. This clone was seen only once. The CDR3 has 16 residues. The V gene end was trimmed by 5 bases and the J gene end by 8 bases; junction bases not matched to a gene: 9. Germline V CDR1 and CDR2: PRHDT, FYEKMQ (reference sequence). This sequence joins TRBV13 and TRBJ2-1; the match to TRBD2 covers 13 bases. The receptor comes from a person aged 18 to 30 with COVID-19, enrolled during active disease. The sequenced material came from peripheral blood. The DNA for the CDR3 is TGTGCCAGCAGCGTGGGACTAGCGGGACCAAGACATGAGCAGTTCTTC. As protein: CASSVGLAGPRHEQFF.